This entry lists 5 T cell receptor beta chains sequenced from one sample in a study of blood T cell repertoires in COVID-19. This table comes from immunoSEQ multiplex PCR, and its TCRdb copy is limited to in-frame clones, with some not included. The sample includes about 410,000 clones, 80% to 90% of them seen just once. Specimen: peripheral blood. The receptors come from a woman in her twenties or thirties with active or convalescent COVID-19.

V is TRBV6-5 and J is TRBJ1-1, with D unclear. Trimming removed 2 bases at V and 3 bases at J, with 13 bases between. Germline CDR1 reads MNHEY; CDR2 reads SVGAGI. There are 15 residues in the CDR3. CDR3: CASSYGPSGDTEAFF. The CDR3 region has the DNA TGTGCCAGCAGTTACGGTCCCAGTGGAGACACTGAAGCTTTCTTT.

The chain has TRBV19 and TRBJ1-5; D gene uncertain. Trimming took off 7 bases at V and 0 bases at J, with 13 bases between the two ends. This CDR3 has 15 amino acids. Germline V CDR1 and CDR2: LNHDA, SQIVND (reference sequence). CDR3 region: CASTWGVDSNQPQHF. As DNA, the CDR3 is TGTGCCAGTACTTGGGGAGTGGATAGCAATCAGCCCCAGCATTTT.

This clone was detected once. The chain is built from TRBV2 and TRBJ1-1; TRBD1 is a possible D gene (6 bases). This CDR3 is 15 amino acids long. The V and J ends lost 9 bases and 6 bases respectively, with 23 bases between them. Germline assignment: CDR1 SNHLY and CDR2 FYNNEI. The CDR3 region is CASRGGSDGVAEAFF. CDR3 DNA: TGTGCCAGTAGGGGGGGATCCGACGGGGTAGCTGAAGCTTTCTTT. The entire variable domain, with the rest obtained from reference TRBV2 and TRBJ1-1, is as follows: EPEVTQTPSHQVTQMGQEVILRCVPISNHLYFYWYRQILGQKVEFLVSFYNNEISEKSEIFDDQFSVERPDGSNFTLKIRSTKLEDSAMYFCASRGGSDGVAEAFFGQGTRLTVV.

The chain is built from TRBV6-1 and TRBJ1-5, with a tentative D call TRBD1 (6 bases). Germline values: CDR1 MNHNS, CDR2 SASEGT. V lost 3 bases and J lost 6, with 15 bases in between. There are 15 residues in the CDR3. CDR3 in amino acids: CASSEGSTGTQPQHF. The CDR3 region has the DNA TGTGCCAGCAGTGAGGGTTCGACAGGAACTCAGCCCCAGCATTTT.

The V and J genes are TRBV19 and TRBJ1-3; 7 bases map to TRBD1. The V gene end was trimmed by 5 bases and the J gene end by 2 bases; junction bases not matched to a gene: 3. CDR1 and CDR2 from the germline V gene are LNHDA and SQIVND (reference sequence). CDR3 length: 14 amino acids. The CDR3 loop is CASSDRAPGNTIYF. Here the CDR3 DNA reads TGTGCCAGTAGTGACAGGGCCCCTGGAAACACCATATATTTT.